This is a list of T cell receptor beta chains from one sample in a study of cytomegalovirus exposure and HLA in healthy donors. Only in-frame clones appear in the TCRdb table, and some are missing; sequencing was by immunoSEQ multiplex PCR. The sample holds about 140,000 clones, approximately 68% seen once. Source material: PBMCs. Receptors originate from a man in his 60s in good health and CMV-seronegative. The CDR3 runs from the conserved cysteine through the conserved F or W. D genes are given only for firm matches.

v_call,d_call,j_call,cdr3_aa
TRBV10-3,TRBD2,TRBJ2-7,CAISDLSTSGLSYEQYF
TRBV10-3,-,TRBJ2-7,CAISETRQNSYEQYF
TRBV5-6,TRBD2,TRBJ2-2,CASSFGLAGGPGELFF
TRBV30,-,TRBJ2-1,CAWGGGGNEQFF
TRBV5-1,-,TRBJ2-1,CASSLARGYNEQFF
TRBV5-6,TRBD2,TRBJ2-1,CASFSGSVLYNEQFF
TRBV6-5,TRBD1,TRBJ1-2,CASSTGGDYGYTF
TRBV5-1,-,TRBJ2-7,CASSWGGGEVARTREQYF
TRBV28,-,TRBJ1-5,CGVTGGNQPQHF
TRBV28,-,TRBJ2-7,CASSSGINYEQYF
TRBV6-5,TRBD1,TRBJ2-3,CASKVTGLGDTQYF
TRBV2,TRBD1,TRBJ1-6,CASSQNTGTGTSPLHF
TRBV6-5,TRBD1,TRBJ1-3,CASRRTGETGNTIYF
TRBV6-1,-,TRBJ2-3,CASSESHTDTQYF